This TCR beta chain appears in the sequencing data of a study of beta chain features in type 1 diabetes. About this clone: No antigen is known for it.

The study's findings and limits: TCRB CDR3s were moderately but significantly shorter in Type 1 diabetes patients in all four CD4+ subsets.

Germline loops: CDR1 SGHRS, CDR2 YFSETQ. Trimming took off 4 bases at V and 0 bases at J, with 16 bases between the two ends. The CDR3 is 16 amino acids. Sequenced material consisted of expressed TCRB transcripts (all of the isolated RNA was reverse transcribed). Clones were sequenced by immunoSEQ multiplex PCR, and TCRdb holds only the in-frame ones, with some missing. This sample carries about 230,000 clones, more than 9% of them seen once, and the ten largest clones take about 0.03%. Input material: naive CD4+ T cells from blood. This TCR derives from a woman between 18 and 30 years old in good health. The V call is TRBV5-1, the J call TRBJ1-2, with a tentative D call TRBD1 (6 bases). The CDR3 sequence is CASSPGGAQPNYGYTF. Written as DNA, the CDR3 is TGCGCCAGCAGCCCCGGGGGGGCACAGCCTAACTATGGCTACACCTTC.